The 29 T cell receptor beta chains below come from one sample, sequenced in a study of blood T cell repertoires in COVID-19. Clones were read by immunoSEQ multiplex PCR, and TCRdb kept only the in-frame ones, dropping some. The table records 250,000 to 300,000 clones, around 84% of them present only once. Sequencing used peripheral blood. The receptors originated from a man in his fifties or sixties with acute or convalescent COVID-19.

This clone has a handful of counts. The chain couples TRBV27 to TRBJ1-5; 9 positions agree with TRBD1. Germline trimming cut 2 bases from V and 6 bases from J; bases unmatched to any gene: 5. Per the germline V gene, CDR1 is MNHEY and CDR2 is SMNVEV (reference sequence). The CDR3 sequence is 15 residues long. CDR3 sequence (DNA): TGTGCCAGCAGTTTACGGACAGGGGAGGGTCAGCCCCAGCATTTT. Encoded protein: CASSLRTGEGQPQHF.

The rearrangement uses TRBV6-2 or TRBV6-3 and TRBJ1-5, with D perhaps TRBD1 (6 bases). The germline V gene encodes CDR1 MNHEY and CDR2 SVGEGT. The CDR3 consists of 15 residues. V dropped 2 bases and J dropped 4 bases, with 12 bases sitting between them. CDR3 coding DNA: TGTGCCAGCAGTTACATAGGGGACACTAATCAGCCCCAGCATTTT. Translated: CASSYIGDTNQPQHF.

The chain employs TRBV5-6 and TRBJ2-5, with D unresolved. The V end was cut by 0 bases, the J end by 2 bases, with 8 bases between. The CDR3 totals 14 residues. Looked up from germline, CDR1 is SGHDT and CDR2 is YYEEEE. The CDR3 DNA follows: TGTGCCAGCAGCTTGGTGGCAAGACAAGAGACCCAGTACTTC. Protein: CASSLVARQETQYF.

The chain employs TRBV9 and TRBJ2-1; D remains unclear. This CDR3 region has 15 residues. Deletions cut 4 bases from V and 4 bases from J, with 15 bases between. Germline lookup yields CDR1 SGDLS and CDR2 YYNGEE. The CDR3 spells CASSPQVLGYNEQFF. In nucleotides, the CDR3 is TGTGCCAGCAGCCCCCAGGTGCTTGGGTACAATGAGCAGTTCTTC.

This clone occurred a few times. V gene TRBV7-9 combines with J gene TRBJ2-4, with D perhaps TRBD2 (6 bases). V gave up 1 base and J gave up 3 bases, with 10 bases separating them. Germline CDR1 is SEHNR and CDR2 is FQNEAQ (reference sequence). This CDR3 is 15 amino acids long. CDR3 DNA sequence: TGTGCCAGCAGCTTAGGCGGGAAAGGCAAAAACATTCAGTACTTC. This sequence encodes CASSLGGKGKNIQYF.

The chain recombines TRBV6-5 with TRBJ2-7, with 8 bases lining up with TRBD1. Germline values: CDR1 MNHEY, CDR2 SVGAGI. With V trimmed by 5 bases and J by 5 bases, 11 bases remained unmatched. The CDR3 length is 15 residues. The CDR3 loop reads CASSRGGQGIHEQYF. For the CDR3, the DNA is TGTGCCAGCAGTCGGGGCGGACAGGGTATCCACGAGCAGTACTTC.

This sequence joins TRBV27 and TRBJ2-7; 8 positions agree with TRBD1. Germline V gene data show CDR1 as MNHEY and CDR2 as SMNVEV (reference sequence). This CDR3 is 15 amino acids long. With V trimmed by 6 bases and J by 3 bases, 10 bases remained unmatched. CDR3 sequence: CASRGQGPRHYEQYF. The CDR3 coding sequence is TGTGCCAGCAGAGGACAGGGCCCAAGGCACTACGAGCAGTACTTC.

The V call is TRBV6-5, the J call TRBJ1-2, with 8 nucleotides matching TRBD1. CDR1 is MNHEY, CDR2 SVGAGI, per germline. The CDR3 spans 13 residues. V was pared by 8 bases and J by 5 bases, with 7 bases of the junction left unmatched. The CDR3 DNA is TGTGCCAGCGTACTACAGGGGGGATATGGCTACACCTTC. Translation: CASVLQGGYGYTF.

This clone showed up just a few times. The chain uses TRBV18 and TRBJ2-7; 11 bases agree with TRBD2. V was pared by 6 bases and J by 3 bases, with 7 bases of the junction left unmatched. The CDR3 runs to 15 residues. Germline lookup yields CDR1 KGHSH and CDR2 LQKENI. The CDR3 protein is CASSFGLAGGYEQYF. In nucleotides, the CDR3 is TGTGCCAGCTCTTTCGGACTAGCGGGTGGCTACGAGCAGTACTTC.

This clone appeared a single time. The CDR3 reads CASSHPGTGDYGYTF. CDR3 in DNA: TGTGCCAGCAGCCACCCCGGGACAGGGGATTATGGCTACACCTTC. V is TRBV5-4 and J is TRBJ1-2, with TRBD1 matching over 10 bases. Trimming took 4 bases from V and 5 from J; bases not matched to a gene: 8. This CDR3 is built from 15 residues. From germline, CDR1 is SGHNT and CDR2 YYREEE (reference sequence).

This clone was seen once. The V gene is TRBV9, the J gene TRBJ1-6; D is unresolved. The CDR3 loop spans 16 amino acids. Germline V CDR1 and CDR2: SGDLS, YYNGEE. V lost 0 bases, J lost 7 bases, and 14 bases lay in between. CDR3 sequence: CASSVDPAGKNSPLHF. The CDR3 region has the DNA TGTGCCAGCAGCGTAGACCCTGCGGGCAAAAATTCACCCCTCCACTTT.

V and J are TRBV10-2 and TRBJ2-7; D ambiguous. V was trimmed by 6 bases and J by 0 bases, leaving 3 bases between them. The CDR3 contains 11 residues. The germline V gene encodes CDR1 WSHSY and CDR2 SAAADI. The CDR3 coding sequence is TGCGCCAGCAGCAGCTCCTACGAGCAGTACTTC. Protein: CASSSSYEQYF.

This sequence joins TRBV9 and TRBJ2-3, with D maybe TRBD1 (5 bases). The CDR3 sequence is 16 residues long. CDR1 and CDR2 from the germline V gene are SGDLS and YYNGEE. V lost 1 base and J lost 4, with 16 bases in between. CDR3: CASSVLGRVGPDTQYF. As DNA, the CDR3 is TGTGCCAGCAGCGTATTGGGCAGGGTGGGTCCAGATACGCAGTATTTT.

The V and J genes are TRBV15 and TRBJ1-2, with 10 positions matching TRBD1. The CDR3 contains 19 residues. The junction had 13 bases not matched to a gene; V was cut back by 0 bases and J by 3 bases. Germline V gives CDR1 LNHNV, CDR2 YYDKDF (reference sequence). CDR3 nucleotides: TGTGCCACCAGCAGAGATACGGCGGACAGGGGGTTCCCCTACTATGGCTACACCTTC. This translates into CATSRDTADRGFPYYGYTF.

The genes are TRBV29-1 and TRBJ2-7; D might be TRBD1 (6 bases). The CDR3 contains 13 residues. Germline lookup yields CDR1 SQVTM and CDR2 ANQGSEA. Between the trimmed V and J ends, which lost 6 bases and 2 bases, there was a span of 14 bases. CDR3 in amino acids: CSVRTVYTYEQYF. The CDR3 DNA sequence: TGCAGCGTACGGACAGTCTATACCTACGAGCAGTACTTC.

This chain joins TRBV7-9 and TRBJ2-1; D ambiguous. The V end lost 6 bases, the J end lost 6 bases, and 6 bases lay between the germline ends. The CDR3 extends over 11 amino acids. Germline lookup yields CDR1 SEHNR and CDR2 FQNEAQ (reference sequence). The DNA for the CDR3 is TGTGCCAGCAGTCAATCCAATGAGCAGTTCTTC. This sequence encodes CASSQSNEQFF.

This clone was detected only once. J is TRBJ2-1 and V is TRBV29-1; D remains unclear. V was pared by 4 bases and J by 6 bases, with 10 bases between. The CDR3 sequence is 12 residues long. CDR1 and CDR2 from the germline V gene are SQVTM and ANQGSEA. CDR3 amino acids: CSVGPNSNEQFF. The CDR3 bases are TGCAGCGTTGGTCCTAACAGCAATGAGCAGTTCTTC.

The CDR3 coding sequence is TGTGCCAGCAGTGAAGGTCCAGGGCCAGATACGCAGTATTTT. Its translation: CASSEGPGPDTQYF. The rearrangement joins TRBV2 to TRBJ2-3, with D perhaps TRBD1 (5 bases). V lost 1 base and J 4 bases, leaving 9 bases between the germline ends. The length of the CDR3 is 14 residues. Germline V gene data show CDR1 as SNHLY and CDR2 as FYNNEI.

The chain links TRBV11-1 to TRBJ1-1; 7 bases line up with TRBD1. Germline loops: CDR1 SGHAT, CDR2 FQDESV (reference sequence). The trim removed 5 bases at V and 4 bases at J, leaving 7 bases unmatched. CDR3 length: 14 residues. Written as DNA, the CDR3 is TGTGCCAGCAGCAAGGGACAGTATCGCACTGAAGCTTTCTTT. Translation gives CASSKGQYRTEAFF.

In DNA form, the CDR3 reads TGTGCCAGTAGATCGGACAGGGGGCTTAACTATGGCTACACCTTC. This gives the protein CASRSDRGLNYGYTF. J is TRBJ1-2 and V is TRBV19; 11 bases fit TRBD1. The ends lost 6 bases at V and 1 base at J; junction bases unmatched: 4. Per germline, CDR1 LNHDA and CDR2 SQIVND (reference sequence). This CDR3 region has 15 residues.

The J gene is TRBJ2-1, the V gene TRBV7-2; TRBD2 matches 15 bases. In germline, CDR1 is SGHTA, CDR2 FQGNSA. V shed 3 bases and J 2 bases; nucleotides not matched to a gene: 2. The length of the CDR3 is 17 residues. CDR3: CASSFGLAGGPYNEQFF. The CDR3 region has the DNA TGTGCCAGCAGCTTTGGACTAGCGGGAGGGCCCTACAATGAGCAGTTCTTC.

The chain carries TRBV6-5 and TRBJ2-1, with 12 bases matching TRBD2. CDR3 length: 14 amino acids. The germline V gene encodes CDR1 MNHEY and CDR2 SVGAGI. The junction had 4 bases not matched to a gene; V was cut back by 7 bases and J by 6 bases. The CDR3 here is CASMPGLAGNEQFF. CDR3 bases: TGTGCCAGCATGCCGGGACTAGCGGGCAATGAGCAGTTCTTC.

The CDR3 coding sequence is TGTGCCAGTATTGCGACCGGGACAGGCAATCAGCCCCAGCATTTT. Translation: CASIATGTGNQPQHF. This chain uses TRBV19 with TRBJ1-5; 7 bases fit TRBD1. CDR1 is LNHDA, CDR2 SQIVND, per germline (reference sequence). The CDR3 is 15 residues long. Trimming took 7 bases from V and 2 from J; bases not matched to a gene: 8.

V gene TRBV7-2 combines with J gene TRBJ2-7; D is undetermined. The length of the CDR3 is 12 residues. V was shortened by 1 base and J by 6 bases, with 7 bases between the two germline ends. The V gene's germline CDR1 is SGHTA and CDR2 FQGNSA. As DNA, the CDR3 is TGTGCCAGCAGCTTAGGCCGGGTCGAGCAGTACTTC. Protein: CASSLGRVEQYF.

The genes are TRBV6-5 and TRBJ2-7; 10 positions agree with TRBD1. The germline CDR1 and CDR2 sequences are MNHEY and SVGAGI. With 8 bases clipped from V and 2 bases from J, the junction kept 3 bases outside the gene matches. This CDR3 is built from 13 residues. As DNA, the CDR3 is TGTGCCAGCGGACAGGGGGAACCCTACGAGCAGTACTTC. It yields the protein CASGQGEPYEQYF.

The table lists this clone with a few counts. The chain is built from TRBV6-6 and TRBJ1-1; no firm D call. The length of the CDR3 is 12 residues. CDR1 MNHNY and CDR2 SVGAGI come from the germline V gene (reference sequence). V dropped 4 bases and J dropped 1 base, with 4 bases sitting between them. The CDR3 DNA sequence: TGTGCCAGCAGTTCAGGGAACACTGAAGCTTTCTTT. It encodes CASSSGNTEAFF.

The table lists this clone with a count of one. This chain uses TRBV18 with TRBJ2-7; 7 bases are a match to TRBD1. V was clipped by 3 bases and J by 7 bases; unmatched bases: 9. Germline values: CDR1 KGHSH, CDR2 LQKENI. The CDR3 sequence is 14 residues long. The CDR3 DNA reads as TGTGCCAGCTCACCCTTGACAGGGACGGGTGAGCAGTACTTC. Amino acids: CASSPLTGTGEQYF.

This clone was picked up one time. The rearrangement uses TRBV21-1 and TRBJ2-5; the table's D call, TRBD1, has no DNA check behind it. TRBV21-1 represents a pseudogene. This CDR3 is 14 amino acids long. Here the CDR3 reads CASSTYRGQETQYF. The CDR3 DNA reads as TGTGCCAGCAGCACCTACAGGGGACAAGAGACCCAGTACTTC.

This clone was seen only once. The chain is built from TRBV7-9 and TRBJ2-3; 7 nucleotides agree with TRBD2. CDR1 SEHNR and CDR2 FQNEAQ come from the germline V gene (reference sequence). The CDR3 is 15 amino acids. V was clipped by 5 bases and J by 2 bases; unmatched bases: 7. The CDR3 sequence is CASSDLAEFTDTQYF. In DNA, the CDR3 is TGTGCCAGCAGCGATCTAGCGGAGTTCACAGATACGCAGTATTTT.